The clone carrying this T cell receptor (beta chain) was seen at least ten times. Antigen specificity is unknown. This beta chain is an off-target read within a library intended for alpha chains, so its frequency means little. Trimming pared 6 bases from V and 0 bases from J, leaving 17 bases between. Germline-derived CDR1 and CDR2 are MGHDK and SYGVNS. The CDR3 has 16 amino acids. TCRdb processed the 5' RACE reads anew with MiXCR; each CDR3 protein has one entry. The sample lists roughly 5,800 distinct CDR3 sequences, about 15% occurring once. Time point given: sample taken at primary tumor resection. This entry comes from a study of spatial heterogeneity in lung cancer. Study-wide results and caveats: How many expanded intratumoral alpha and beta TCRs were present tracked the tumor mutation count, which was a count of nonsynonymous mutations.

The J gene is TRBJ1-2, the V gene TRBV25-1, with D possibly matching TRBD1 (5 bases). The clonotype was recovered from a male donor with early-stage non-small cell lung cancer. This specimen consisted of lung tumor tissue, obtained at surgery. This chain's CDR3 is CASRALGGDANYGYTF. The DNA for the CDR3 is TGTGCCAGCAGGGCACTGGGGGGGGATGCTAACTATGGCTACACCTTC.